This T cell receptor beta chain was identified in a study of T-cell reconstitution after alpha-beta-depleted transplantation in children. The CDR3 runs 15 residues. The V gene's germline CDR1 is SNHLY and CDR2 FYNNEI. Trimming took 7 bases from V and 7 from J, leaving 20 bases between them. Preparing the TCRbeta library involved the use of unique molecular identifiers. TCRdb reprocessed the PCR reads via MiXCR and lists one record per CDR3 protein. Among 250,000 to 300,000 distinct CDR3 sequences listed, about 10% were seen once. There are a few counts of this clonotype. This clonotype was obtained from a human donor who donated a stem cell graft to a child with SCID. The V call is TRBV2, the J call TRBJ2-1; D may match TRBD1 or TRBD2 (5 bases each). The material was PBMCs from the stem cell graft donor, obtained from the stem cell graft. This CDR3 reads CASTAPGNRRNEQFF. The CDR3 coding sequence is TGTGCCAGCACCGCTCCAGGGAATAGGAGGAATGAGCAGTTCTTC.